This TCR beta chain originates from a study of blood T cell repertoires in COVID-19. Study-level background: Samples of COVID-19 (acute and convalescent) were obtained from the United States, Italy and Spain.

Clones were read by immunoSEQ multiplex PCR, and TCRdb kept only the in-frame ones, dropping some. This repertoire shows 200,000 to 250,000 clones, less than 85% found once; its top ten account for under 2%. CDR1 and CDR2 from the germline V gene are SNHLY and FYNNEI. V was trimmed by 6 bases and J by 8 bases, leaving 13 bases between them. The CDR3 has 12 amino acids. Everyone who took part was roughly 18 to 89 years old, and they came from about two dozen US areas. The origin of this receptor is a man aged 60 to 75 who had recovered from COVID-19. The sequenced material came from PBMCs or T cells enriched from blood (not recorded which). V usage is TRBV2 and J usage is TRBJ1-2; perhaps TRBD1 as D (5 bases). The CDR3 here is CASRTAGEGYTF. CDR3 coding DNA: TGTGCCAGCAGGACAGCAGGTGAGGGCTACACCTTC.